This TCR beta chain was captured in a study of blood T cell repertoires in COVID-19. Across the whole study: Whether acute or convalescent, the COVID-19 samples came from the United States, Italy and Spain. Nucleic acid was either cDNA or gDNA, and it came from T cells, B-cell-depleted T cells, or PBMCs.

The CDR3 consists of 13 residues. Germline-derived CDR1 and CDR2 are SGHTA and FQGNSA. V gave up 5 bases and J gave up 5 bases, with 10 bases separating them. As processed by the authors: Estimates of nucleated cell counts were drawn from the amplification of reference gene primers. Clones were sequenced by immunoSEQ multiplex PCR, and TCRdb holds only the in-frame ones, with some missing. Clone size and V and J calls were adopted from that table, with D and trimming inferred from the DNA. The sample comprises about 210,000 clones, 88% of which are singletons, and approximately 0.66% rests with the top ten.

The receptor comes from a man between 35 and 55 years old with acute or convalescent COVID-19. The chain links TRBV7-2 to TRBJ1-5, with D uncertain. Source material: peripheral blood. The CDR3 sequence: CASSPGRDQPQHF. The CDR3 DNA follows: TGTGCCAGCAGCCCCGGCCGGGATCAGCCCCAGCATTTT.